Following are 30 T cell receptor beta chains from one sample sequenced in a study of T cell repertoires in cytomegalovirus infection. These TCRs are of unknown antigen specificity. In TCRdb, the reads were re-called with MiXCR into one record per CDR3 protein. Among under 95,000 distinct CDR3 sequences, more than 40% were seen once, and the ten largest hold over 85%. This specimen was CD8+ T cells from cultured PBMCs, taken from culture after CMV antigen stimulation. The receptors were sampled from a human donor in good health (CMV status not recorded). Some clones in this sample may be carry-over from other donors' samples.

The CDR3 loop is CASSLGQGDTGELFF. DNA of the CDR3: TGTGCCAGCAGCCTCGGACAGGGGGACACCGGGGAGCTGTTTTTT. The chain carries TRBV7-3 and TRBJ2-2, with 10 bases matching TRBD1. The J segment lost 3 bases and the V segment lost 5 bases, leaving 3 bases of the junction unmatched. The germline V gene encodes CDR1 SGHTA and CDR2 FQGTGA. This CDR3 contains 15 residues.

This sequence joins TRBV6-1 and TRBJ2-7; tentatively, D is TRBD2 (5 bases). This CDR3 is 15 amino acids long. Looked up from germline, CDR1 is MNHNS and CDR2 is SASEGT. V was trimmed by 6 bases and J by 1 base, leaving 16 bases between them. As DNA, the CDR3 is TGTGCCAGCAGCCCCCGGGGTCTGGGATCCTACGAGCAGTACTTC. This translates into CASSPRGLGSYEQYF.

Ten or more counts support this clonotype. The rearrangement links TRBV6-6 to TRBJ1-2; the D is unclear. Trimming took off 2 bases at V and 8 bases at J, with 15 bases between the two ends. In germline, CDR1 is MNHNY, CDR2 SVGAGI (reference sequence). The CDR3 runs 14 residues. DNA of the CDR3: TGTGCCAGCAGTTACGTAGACTCTCCGGGCGGCTACACCTTC. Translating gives CASSYVDSPGGYTF.

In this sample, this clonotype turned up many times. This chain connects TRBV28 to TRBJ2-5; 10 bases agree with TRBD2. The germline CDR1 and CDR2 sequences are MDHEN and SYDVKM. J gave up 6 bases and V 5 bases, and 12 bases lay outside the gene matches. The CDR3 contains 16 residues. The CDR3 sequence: CASSPPPSGSWQTQYF. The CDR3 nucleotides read TGTGCCAGCAGTCCTCCCCCTAGCGGGAGCTGGCAGACCCAGTACTTC.

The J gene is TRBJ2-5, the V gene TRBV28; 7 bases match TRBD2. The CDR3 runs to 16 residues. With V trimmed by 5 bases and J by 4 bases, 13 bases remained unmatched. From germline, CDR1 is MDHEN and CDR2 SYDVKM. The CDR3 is CASSIRRELPIETQYF. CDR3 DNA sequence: TGTGCCAGCAGTATTCGGCGGGAGTTACCTATAGAGACCCAGTACTTC.

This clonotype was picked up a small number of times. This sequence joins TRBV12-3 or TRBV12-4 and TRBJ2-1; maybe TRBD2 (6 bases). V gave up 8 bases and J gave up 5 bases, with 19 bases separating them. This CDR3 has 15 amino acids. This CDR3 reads CASGLTRSDNNEQFF. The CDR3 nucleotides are TGTGCCAGCGGATTGACTAGGTCAGATAACAATGAGCAGTTCTTC.

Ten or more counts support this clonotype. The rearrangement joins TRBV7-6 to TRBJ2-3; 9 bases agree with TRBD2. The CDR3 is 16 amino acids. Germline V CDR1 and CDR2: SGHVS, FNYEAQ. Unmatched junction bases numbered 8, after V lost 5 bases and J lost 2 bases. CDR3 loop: CASSQEASGNTDTQYF. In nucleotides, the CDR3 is TGTGCCAGCAGCCAAGAGGCTAGCGGGAACACAGATACGCAGTATTTT.

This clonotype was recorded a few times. CDR3 loop: CASSLKNEQFF. CDR3 DNA sequence: TGTGCCAGCAGCTTAAAGAATGAGCAGTTCTTC. This chain connects TRBV7-3 to TRBJ2-1; D is ambiguous. Per germline, CDR1 SGHTA and CDR2 FQGTGA. Trimming pared 1 base from V and 7 bases from J, leaving 2 bases between. The CDR3 is 11 amino acids.

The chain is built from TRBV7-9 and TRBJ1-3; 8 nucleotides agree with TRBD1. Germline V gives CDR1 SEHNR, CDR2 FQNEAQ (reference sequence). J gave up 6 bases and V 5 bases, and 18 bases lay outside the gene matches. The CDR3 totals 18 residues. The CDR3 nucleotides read TGTGCCAGCAGCCCGCGGACAGGGTTGTCTGCTGTGGCAAACACCATATATTTT. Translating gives CASSPRTGLSAVANTIYF.

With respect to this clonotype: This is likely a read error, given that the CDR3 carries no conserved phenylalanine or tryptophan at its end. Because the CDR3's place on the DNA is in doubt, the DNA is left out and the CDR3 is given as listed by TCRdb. The CDR3 region is CAGSLGGLAMYV. The chain employs TRBV7-2 and TRBJ2-4; the D call of TRBD2 is as the table states it, not checked on the DNA. Both ends counted, the CDR3 spans 12 residues. Looked up from germline, CDR1 is SGHTA and CDR2 is FQGNSA.

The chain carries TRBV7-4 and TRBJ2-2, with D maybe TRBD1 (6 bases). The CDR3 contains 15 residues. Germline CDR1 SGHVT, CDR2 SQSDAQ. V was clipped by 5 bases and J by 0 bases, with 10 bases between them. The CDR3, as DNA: TGTGCCAGCAGCGACAGGCGTCCGAACACCGGGGAGCTGTTTTTT. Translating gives CASSDRRPNTGELFF.

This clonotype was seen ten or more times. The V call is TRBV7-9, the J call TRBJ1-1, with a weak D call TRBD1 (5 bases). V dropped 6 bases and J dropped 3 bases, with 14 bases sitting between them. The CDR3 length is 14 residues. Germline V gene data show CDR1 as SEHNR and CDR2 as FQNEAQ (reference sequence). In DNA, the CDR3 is TGTGCCAGCAGTCTCAGGGTGGGGGACACTGAAGCTTTCTTT. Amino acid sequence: CASSLRVGDTEAFF.

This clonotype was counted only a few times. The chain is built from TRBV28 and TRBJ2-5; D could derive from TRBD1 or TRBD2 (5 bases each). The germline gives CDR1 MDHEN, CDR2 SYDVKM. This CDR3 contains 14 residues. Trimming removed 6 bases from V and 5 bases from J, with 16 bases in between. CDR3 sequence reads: CASRSGLRTETQYF. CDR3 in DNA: TGTGCCAGCAGGTCGGGGCTCAGGACGGAGACCCAGTACTTC.

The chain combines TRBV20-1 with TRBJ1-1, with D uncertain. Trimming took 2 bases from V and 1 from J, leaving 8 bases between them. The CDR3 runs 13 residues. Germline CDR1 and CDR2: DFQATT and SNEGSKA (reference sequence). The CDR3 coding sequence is TGCAGTGCTAGAATCCCCCGGAACACTGAAGCTTTCTTT. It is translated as CSARIPRNTEAFF.

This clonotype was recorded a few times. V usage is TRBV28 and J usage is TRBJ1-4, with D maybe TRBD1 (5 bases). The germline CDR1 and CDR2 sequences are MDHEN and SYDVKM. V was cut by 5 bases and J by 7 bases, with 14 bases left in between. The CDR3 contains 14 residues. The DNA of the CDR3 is TGTGCCAGCAGTACATTGGGGGGGAGTGAAAAACTGTTTTTT. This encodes CASSTLGGSEKLFF.

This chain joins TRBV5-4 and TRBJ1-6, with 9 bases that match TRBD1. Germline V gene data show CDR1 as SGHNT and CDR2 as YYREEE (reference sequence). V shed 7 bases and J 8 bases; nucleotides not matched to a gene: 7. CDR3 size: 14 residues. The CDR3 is CASAQGDRDSPLHF. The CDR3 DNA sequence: TGTGCCAGCGCCCAAGGGGACAGGGATTCACCCCTCCACTTT.

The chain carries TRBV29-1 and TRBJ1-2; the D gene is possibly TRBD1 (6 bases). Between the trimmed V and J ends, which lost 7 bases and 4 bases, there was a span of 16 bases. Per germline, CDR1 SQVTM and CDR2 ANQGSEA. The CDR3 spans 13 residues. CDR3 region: CSADLTGIYGYTF. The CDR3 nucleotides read TGCAGCGCCGATCTTACAGGGATCTATGGCTACACCTTC. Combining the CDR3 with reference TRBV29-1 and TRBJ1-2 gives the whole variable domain SAVISQKPSRDICQRGTSLTIQCQVDSQVTMMFWYRQQPGQSLTLIATANQGSEATYESGFVIDKFPISRPNLTFSTLTVSNMSPEDSSIYLCSADLTGIYGYTFGSGTRLTVV.

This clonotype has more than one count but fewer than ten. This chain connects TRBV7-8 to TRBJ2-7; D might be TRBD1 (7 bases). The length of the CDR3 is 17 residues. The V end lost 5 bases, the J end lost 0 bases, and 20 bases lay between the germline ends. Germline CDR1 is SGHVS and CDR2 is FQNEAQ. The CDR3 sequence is CASSPVVPQGGSYEQYF. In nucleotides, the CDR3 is TGTGCCAGCAGCCCCGTAGTCCCGCAGGGGGGCTCCTACGAGCAGTACTTC.

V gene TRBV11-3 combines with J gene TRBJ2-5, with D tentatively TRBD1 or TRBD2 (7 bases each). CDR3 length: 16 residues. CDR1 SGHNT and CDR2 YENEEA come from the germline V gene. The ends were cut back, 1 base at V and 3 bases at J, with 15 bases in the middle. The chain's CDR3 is CASSLGYPGGEETQYF. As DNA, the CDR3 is TGTGCCAGCAGCTTAGGATACCCAGGGGGGGAAGAGACCCAGTACTTC.

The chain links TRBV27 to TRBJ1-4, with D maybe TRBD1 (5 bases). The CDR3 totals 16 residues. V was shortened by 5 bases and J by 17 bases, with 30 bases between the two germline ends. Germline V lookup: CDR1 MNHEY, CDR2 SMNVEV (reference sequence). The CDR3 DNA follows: TGTGCCAGCAGTCCCTCCGACGGGACCCCTCCCGCCCACTGTTTTTTT. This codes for CASSPSDGTPPAHCFF.

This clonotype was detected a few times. The CDR3 coding sequence is TGTGCCAGCAGTTACTCTGGGACTTCCCAAGAGACCCAGTACTTC. It codes for CASSYSGTSQETQYF. The chain joins TRBV6-5 to TRBJ2-5; D may be TRBD2 (6 bases). CDR1 and CDR2 from the germline V gene are MNHEY and SVGAGI. This CDR3 contains 15 residues. The V end lost 0 bases, the J end lost 1 base, and 9 bases lay between the germline ends.

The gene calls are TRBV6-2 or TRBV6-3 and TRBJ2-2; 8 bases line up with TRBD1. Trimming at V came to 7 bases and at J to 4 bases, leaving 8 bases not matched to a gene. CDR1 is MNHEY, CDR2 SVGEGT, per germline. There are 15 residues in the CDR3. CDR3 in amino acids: CASTQQGDRTGELFF. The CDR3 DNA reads TGTGCCAGCACCCAACAGGGGGACCGCACCGGGGAGCTGTTTTTT.

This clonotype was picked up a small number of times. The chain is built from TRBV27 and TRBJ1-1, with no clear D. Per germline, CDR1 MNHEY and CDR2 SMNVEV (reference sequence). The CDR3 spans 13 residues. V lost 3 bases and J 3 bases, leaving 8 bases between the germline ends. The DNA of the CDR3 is TGTGCCAGCAGTTTCGGACTTCACACTGAAGCTTTCTTT. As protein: CASSFGLHTEAFF.

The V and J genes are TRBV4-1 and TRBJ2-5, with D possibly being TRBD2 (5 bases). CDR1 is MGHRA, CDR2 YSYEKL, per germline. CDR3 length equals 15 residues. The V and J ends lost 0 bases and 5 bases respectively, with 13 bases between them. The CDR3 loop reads CASSQERTERETQYF. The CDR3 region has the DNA TGCGCCAGCAGCCAAGAGAGGACGGAGCGGGAGACCCAGTACTTC.

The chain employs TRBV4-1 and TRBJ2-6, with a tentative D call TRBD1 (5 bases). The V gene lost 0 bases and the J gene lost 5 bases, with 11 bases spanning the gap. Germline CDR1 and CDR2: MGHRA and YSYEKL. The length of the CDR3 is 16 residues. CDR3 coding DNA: TGCGCCAGCAGCCAAGATCCCCAGGGTAGGGCCAACGTCCTGACTTTC. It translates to CASSQDPQGRANVLTF.

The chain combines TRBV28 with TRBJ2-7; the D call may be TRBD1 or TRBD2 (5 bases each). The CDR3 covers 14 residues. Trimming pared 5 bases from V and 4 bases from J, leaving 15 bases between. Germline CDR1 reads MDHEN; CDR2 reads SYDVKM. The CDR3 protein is CASSLRGAGYEQYF. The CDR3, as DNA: TGTGCCAGCAGTCTCCGAGGGGCTGGTTACGAGCAGTACTTC.

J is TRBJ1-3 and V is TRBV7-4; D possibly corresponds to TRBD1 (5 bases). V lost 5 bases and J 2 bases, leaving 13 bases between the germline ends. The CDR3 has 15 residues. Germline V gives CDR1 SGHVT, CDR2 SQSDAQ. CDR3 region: CASSAAGEPGNTIYF. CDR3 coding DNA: TGTGCCAGCAGCGCAGCGGGGGAACCTGGAAACACCATATATTTT.

This CDR3 reads CASTYGDYPNTGELFF. The CDR3 DNA follows: TGTGCCAGCACCTATGGGGACTATCCGAACACCGGGGAGCTGTTTTTT. This chain uses TRBV11-2 with TRBJ2-2; 7 bases line up with TRBD2. Germline V lookup: CDR1 SGHAT, CDR2 FQNNGV. The CDR3 covers 16 residues. J was trimmed by 0 bases and V by 7 bases; bases with no gene match: 8. Together with reference TRBV11-2 and TRBJ2-2, the CDR3 gives the full variable domain: EAGVAQSPRYKIIEKRQSVAFWCNPISGHATLYWYQQILGQGPKLLIQFQNNGVVDDSQLPKDRFSAERLKGVDSTLKIQPAKLEDSAVYLCASTYGDYPNTGELFFGEGSRLTVL.

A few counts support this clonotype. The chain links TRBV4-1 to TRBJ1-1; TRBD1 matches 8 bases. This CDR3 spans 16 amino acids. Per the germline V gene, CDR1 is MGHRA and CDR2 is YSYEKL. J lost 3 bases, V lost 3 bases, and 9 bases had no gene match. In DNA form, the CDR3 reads TGCGCCAGCAGCCACCATACAGGGGGAATGGACACTGAAGCTTTCTTT. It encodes CASSHHTGGMDTEAFF.

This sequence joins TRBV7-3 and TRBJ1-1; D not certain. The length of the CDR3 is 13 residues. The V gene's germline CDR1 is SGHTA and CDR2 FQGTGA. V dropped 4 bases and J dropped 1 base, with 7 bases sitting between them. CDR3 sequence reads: CASSSQPNTEAFF. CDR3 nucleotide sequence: TGTGCCAGCAGCTCACAACCGAACACTGAAGCTTTCTTT.